These 26 T cell receptor beta chains came from one sample sequenced in a study of brain T cells in children with intractable seizures (dated by TCRdb to the early 2020s). The library was made by the immunoSEQ multiplex PCR assay. What TCRdb holds here is the immuneACCESS table cut down to in-frame rearrangements. Part of the clones is not present; checked against another copy, under half of the missing clones reflect an unresolved V gene, and the others are unexplained. This sample gives over 95,000 clones in total; approximately 94% of them show up just once. Clones ranked in the top ten supply 3.5% to 4.5% of the sample. The sample's time point label, decoded: resected brain tissue, or blood drawn just prior to surgery. Sequences were derived from peripheral blood, sampled at surgery. The origin of the receptors is a boy younger than two with hemimegalencephaly and intractable seizures.

The chain recombines TRBV23-1 with TRBJ2-7; maybe TRBD2 (6 bases). TRBV23-1 is treated as an ORF (open reading frame) with a function not yet certain. Trimming pared 6 bases from V and 1 base from J, leaving 13 bases between. The CDR3 runs 14 residues. CDR3 sequence reads: CASRRAGGSYEQYF. The CDR3, as DNA: TGCGCCAGCAGACGGGCCGGGGGATCCTACGAGCAGTACTTC.

V gene TRBV7-9 combines with J gene TRBJ2-2; 11 nucleotides line up with TRBD2. There are 15 residues in the CDR3. With V trimmed by 5 bases and J by 6 bases, 5 bases remained unmatched. CDR1 SEHNR and CDR2 FQNEAQ come from the germline V gene (reference sequence). The CDR3 DNA follows: TGTGCCAGCAGCAGGACTAGCGGGTTCGCCGGGGAGCTGTTTTTT. Translating it yields CASSRTSGFAGELFF.

The chain carries TRBV5-8 and TRBJ2-7; 9 nucleotides agree with TRBD2. V trimming: 7 bases; J trimming: 3 bases; junction bases outside the gene matches: 8. Germline V gene sequence: CDR1 SGHTS, CDR2 YDEGEE. The CDR3 is 14 amino acids. DNA for the CDR3: TGTGCCAGCGGCGGGGGGGTCCTTTTCTACGAGCAGTACTTC. As protein: CASGGGVLFYEQYF. Combining the CDR3 with reference TRBV5-8 and TRBJ2-7 gives the whole variable domain EAGVTQSPTHLIKTRGQQATLRCSPISGHTSVYWYQQALGLGLQFLLWYDEGEERNRGNFPPRFSGRQFPNYSSELNVNALELEDSALYLCASGGGVLFYEQYFGPGTRLTVT.

A single count supports this clone. The chain links TRBV21-1 to TRBJ2-1; TRBD2 is the table's D call and was not checked against the DNA. TRBV21-1 is termed a pseudogene. The CDR3 loop spans 16 amino acids. The CDR3, as DNA: TGTGCCAGCAGCCTAACCGGGACTAGCGTATACAATGAGCAGTTCTTC. Translated, it gives CASSLTGTSVYNEQFF.

The rearrangement links TRBV5-1 to TRBJ1-2, with D possibly being TRBD1 (5 bases). The CDR3 covers 17 residues. The V end lost 0 bases, the J end lost 5 bases, and 20 bases lay between the germline ends. The germline V gene has CDR1 SGHRS and CDR2 YFSETQ. The CDR3: CASSLGGTAVGPYGYTF. The CDR3 DNA reads as TGCGCCAGCAGCTTGGGAGGGACGGCGGTGGGACCGTATGGCTACACCTTC.

The chain uses TRBV19 and TRBJ2-1; D might be TRBD2 (6 bases). The V end was cut by 7 bases, the J end by 6 bases, with 16 bases between. Germline CDR1 LNHDA, CDR2 SQIVND (reference sequence). This CDR3 is built from 14 residues. The CDR3 DNA reads TGTGCCAGTAACATGGGACTTAAACTCAATGAGCAGTTCTTC. Its translation is CASNMGLKLNEQFF.

The chain joins TRBV5-4 to TRBJ2-5, with D tentatively TRBD2 (6 bases). Germline CDR1 and CDR2: SGHNT and YYREEE (reference sequence). The CDR3 has 12 amino acids. The V end was cut by 7 bases, the J end by 2 bases, with 9 bases between. CDR3 protein: CASRSGQETQYF. CDR3 sequence (DNA): TGTGCCAGCCGTAGCGGTCAAGAGACCCAGTACTTC.

V gene TRBV5-1 combines with J gene TRBJ2-5; D possibly uses TRBD1 or TRBD2 (5 bases each). CDR3 length equals 15 residues. Germline CDR1 is SGHRS and CDR2 is YFSETQ. Trimming pared 6 bases from V and 0 bases from J, leaving 15 bases between. As DNA, the CDR3 is TGCGCCAGCACAAGAGCTGGGGGAAACCAAGAGACCCAGTACTTC. Translated: CASTRAGGNQETQYF.

The chain combines TRBV11-3 with TRBJ2-7; D unresolved. Germline V gene sequence: CDR1 SGHNT, CDR2 YENEEA. Trimming pared 5 bases from V and 6 bases from J, leaving 14 bases between. The length of the CDR3 is 13 residues. CDR3 sequence (DNA): TGTGCCAGCAGCCCTACACCGGGCAGCGAGCAGTACTTC. Amino acids: CASSPTPGSEQYF.

The chain is built from TRBV2 and TRBJ2-5, with 14 bases fitting TRBD2. Germline trimming cut 8 bases from V and 5 bases from J; bases unmatched to any gene: 10. Germline loops: CDR1 SNHLY, CDR2 FYNNEI. The length of the CDR3 is 16 residues. The CDR3 here is CASAATSGRAVETQYF. Here the CDR3 DNA reads TGTGCCAGCGCTGCGACTAGCGGGAGGGCCGTGGAGACCCAGTACTTC.

The chain employs TRBV23-1 and TRBJ2-7, with D perhaps matching TRBD1 (6 bases). TRBV23-1 is sorted into the ORF group, with uncertain function. This CDR3 has 16 residues. V was clipped by 0 bases and J by 4 bases, with 16 bases between them. For the CDR3, the DNA is TGCGCCAGCAGTCAATCGTTTGGGGCAGGGGAGTACGAGCAGTACTTC. Its protein product is CASSQSFGAGEYEQYF.

This chain uses TRBV29-1 with TRBJ2-1, with 8 bases fitting TRBD2. Per germline, CDR1 SQVTM and CDR2 ANQGSEA. The J segment lost 6 bases and the V segment lost 6 bases, leaving 13 bases of the junction unmatched. The CDR3 totals 15 residues. CDR3 bases: TGCAGCGTGCTCGGGTTGAGCGGGGGACTCAATGAGCAGTTCTTC. Protein: CSVLGLSGGLNEQFF.

V gene TRBV5-1 combines with J gene TRBJ1-2; D might be TRBD1 (6 bases). Per germline, CDR1 SGHRS and CDR2 YFSETQ. The V end lost 3 bases, the J end lost 2 bases, and 23 bases lay between the germline ends. The CDR3 length is 18 residues. The CDR3 region has the DNA TGCGCCAGCAGCTCGTGGACAGCGGGATACTACCTGAACTATGGCTACACCTTC. It translates to CASSSWTAGYYLNYGYTF.

In this sample, this clone turned up once. The chain recombines TRBV7-6 with TRBJ2-1; 13 bases are shared with TRBD2. V was clipped by 1 base and J by 5 bases; unmatched bases: 2. This CDR3 is 16 amino acids long. Germline V gene lookup returns CDR1 SGHVS and CDR2 FNYEAQ. CDR3 protein: CASSLGGLAGHNEQFF. The CDR3 nucleotides are TGTGCCAGCAGCTTAGGGGGACTAGCGGGACACAATGAGCAGTTCTTC.

The chain recombines TRBV28 with TRBJ2-6; D possibly corresponds to TRBD1 (5 bases). Germline loops: CDR1 MDHEN, CDR2 SYDVKM. With 3 bases removed from V and 4 bases from J, the gap between germline ends came to 7 bases. The CDR3 has 14 residues. The DNA for the CDR3 is TGTGCCAGCAGTTTCAGGGTGGGGGCCAACGTCCTGACTTTC. This codes for CASSFRVGANVLTF.

The V and J genes are TRBV4-2 and TRBJ1-5; D unclear. Trimming left V 0 bases short and J 4 bases short, with 19 bases between. The CDR3 loop spans 18 amino acids. Germline V gene data show CDR1 as LGHNA and CDR2 as YNFKEQ. CDR3 DNA sequence: TGTGCCAGCAGCCAAGAAACTAATGGGAGGATTCCTAATCAGCCCCAGCATTTT. Translating gives CASSQETNGRIPNQPQHF.

The gene calls are TRBV18 and TRBJ2-1; possible D gene TRBD2, 6 bases. The V and J ends lost 1 base and 3 bases respectively, with 7 bases between them. Germline CDR1 is KGHSH and CDR2 is LQKENI. CDR3 length: 14 amino acids. The CDR3 region has the DNA TGTGCCAGCTCACCACTAGCGGACTACAATGAGCAGTTCTTC. Its translation: CASSPLADYNEQFF.

The chain combines TRBV3-1 (or the pseudogene TRBV3-2) with TRBJ2-5, with D perhaps matching TRBD2 (6 bases). From germline, CDR1 is LGHDT and CDR2 YNNKEL (reference sequence). Trimming pared 6 bases from V and 5 bases from J, leaving 16 bases between. The CDR3 consists of 14 residues. CDR3 DNA sequence: TGTGCCAGCAGTGGGGTGCGGGGTTCGGAGACCCAGTACTTC. Amino acid sequence: CASSGVRGSETQYF.

The V call is TRBV5-1, the J call TRBJ2-7; a weak D match, TRBD2 (5 bases). Trimming took off 3 bases at V and 3 bases at J, with 16 bases between the two ends. Germline assignment: CDR1 SGHRS and CDR2 YFSETQ. This CDR3 contains 15 residues. The CDR3 here is CASSSATGVRYEQYF. The CDR3 nucleotides are TGCGCCAGCAGCTCCGCCACCGGGGTCCGCTACGAGCAGTACTTC.

The CDR3 region has the DNA TGTGCCAGCAGCCCACGGACTAGCGGGAGCCCGGATATGCAGTTCTTC. Its protein is CASSPRTSGSPDMQFF. The V gene is TRBV7-9, the J gene TRBJ2-1; 13 nucleotides match TRBD2. Germline loops: CDR1 SEHNR, CDR2 FQNEAQ (reference sequence). With V trimmed by 5 bases and J by 12 bases, 13 bases remained unmatched. The CDR3 sequence is 16 residues long.

The gene calls are TRBV7-2 and TRBJ2-1, with D unresolved. The CDR3 is made up of 14 amino acids. Looked up from germline, CDR1 is SGHTA and CDR2 is FQGNSA. The V gene lost 5 bases and the J gene lost 2 bases, with 10 bases spanning the gap. Here the CDR3 reads CASSAIGTYNEQFF. The CDR3 DNA sequence: TGTGCCAGCAGCGCAATAGGGACCTACAATGAGCAGTTCTTC.

The genes are TRBV5-5 and TRBJ2-1; tentatively, D is TRBD2 (6 bases). There are 14 residues in the CDR3. Per germline, CDR1 SGHKS and CDR2 YYEKEE (reference sequence). V gave up 3 bases and J gave up 4 bases, with 11 bases separating them. The CDR3 DNA reads as TGTGCCAGCAGCTCCTTAGCGGTTTACAATGAGCAGTTCTTC. Its protein product is CASSSLAVYNEQFF.

The chain combines TRBV19 with TRBJ2-7, with no clear D. CDR1 and CDR2 from the germline V gene are LNHDA and SQIVND (reference sequence). Deletions cut 7 bases from V and 5 bases from J, with 15 bases between. The CDR3 is 13 amino acids. This CDR3 reads CASNSPGGNEQYF. In DNA, the CDR3 is TGTGCCAGTAATTCCCCGGGTGGGAACGAGCAGTACTTC.

This sequence joins TRBV14 and TRBJ2-7; D is possibly TRBD1 (6 bases). CDR3 length: 13 residues. Looked up from germline, CDR1 is SGHDN and CDR2 is FVKESK. Between the trimmed V and J ends, which lost 2 bases and 3 bases, there was a span of 8 bases. CDR3 protein: CASSQLDSYEQYF. The CDR3 DNA is TGTGCCAGCAGCCAATTGGACAGCTACGAGCAGTACTTC.

The gene calls are TRBV18 and TRBJ1-3; 8 nucleotides align to TRBD1. Germline V gives CDR1 KGHSH, CDR2 LQKENI. The CDR3 extends over 16 amino acids. V gave up 3 bases and J gave up 0 bases; unmatched junction bases: 4. The CDR3 DNA reads TGTGCCAGCTCACCCCGGACAGGGTCCTCTGGAAACACCATATATTTT. It specifies CASSPRTGSSGNTIYF.

The V and J genes are TRBV15 and TRBJ1-2, with a possible D match to TRBD1 (5 bases). Germline V gene data show CDR1 as LNHNV and CDR2 as YYDKDF (reference sequence). The CDR3 is 14 residues long. Trimming took off 5 bases at V and 8 bases at J, with 18 bases between the two ends. CDR3 residues: CATSPTGTITGYTF. In DNA form, the CDR3 reads TGTGCCACCAGCCCGACCGGGACTATAACCGGCTACACCTTC.